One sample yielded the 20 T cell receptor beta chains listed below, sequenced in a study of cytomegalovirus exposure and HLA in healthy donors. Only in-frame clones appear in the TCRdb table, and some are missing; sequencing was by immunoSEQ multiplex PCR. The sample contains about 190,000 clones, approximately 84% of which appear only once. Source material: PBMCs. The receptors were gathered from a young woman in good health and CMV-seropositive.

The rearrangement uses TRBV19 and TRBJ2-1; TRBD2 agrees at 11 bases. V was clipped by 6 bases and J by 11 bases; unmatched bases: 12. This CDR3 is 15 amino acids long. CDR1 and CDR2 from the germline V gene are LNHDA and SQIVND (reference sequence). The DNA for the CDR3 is TGTGCCAGTAGGGGGACTAGCGGATCCCGTATTAAGCAGTTCTTC. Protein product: CASRGTSGSRIKQFF.

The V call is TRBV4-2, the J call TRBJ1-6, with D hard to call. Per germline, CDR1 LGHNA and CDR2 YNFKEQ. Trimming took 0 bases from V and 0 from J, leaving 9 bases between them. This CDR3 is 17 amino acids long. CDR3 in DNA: TGTGCCAGCAGCCAAGAGGCAGGCAGCTCCTATAATTCACCCCTCCACTTT. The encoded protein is CASSQEAGSSYNSPLHF.

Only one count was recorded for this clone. The CDR3 spells CASSLPSSHEQYF. CDR3 in DNA: TGTGCCAGCAGCTTACCTAGCAGCCACGAGCAGTACTTC. This chain connects TRBV7-8 to TRBJ2-7, with D perhaps matching TRBD2 (5 bases). The V and J ends lost 2 bases and 5 bases respectively, with 10 bases between them. Per the germline V gene, CDR1 is SGHVS and CDR2 is FQNEAQ. The CDR3 is 13 amino acids.

CDR3 region: CASSVSSMEKLFF. The CDR3 DNA sequence: TGTGCCAGCAGCGTCTCGAGCATGGAAAAACTGTTTTTT. The chain recombines TRBV9 with TRBJ1-4; D is undetermined. CDR3 length: 13 amino acids. From germline, CDR1 is SGDLS and CDR2 YYNGEE. Trimming removed 2 bases at V and 8 bases at J, with 10 bases between. The full variable domain, rest sourced from reference TRBV9 and TRBJ1-4, is DSGVTQTPKHLITATGQRVTLRCSPRSGDLSVYWYQQSLDQGLQFLIQYYNGEERAKGNILERFSAQQFPDLHSELNLSSLELGDSALYFCASSVSSMEKLFFGSGTQLSVL.

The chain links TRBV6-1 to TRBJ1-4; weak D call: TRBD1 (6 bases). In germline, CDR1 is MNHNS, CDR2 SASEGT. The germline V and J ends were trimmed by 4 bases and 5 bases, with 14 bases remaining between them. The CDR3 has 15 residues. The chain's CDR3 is CASSVHRVLNEKLFF. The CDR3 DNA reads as TGTGCCAGCAGTGTACACAGGGTACTAAATGAAAAACTGTTTTTT.

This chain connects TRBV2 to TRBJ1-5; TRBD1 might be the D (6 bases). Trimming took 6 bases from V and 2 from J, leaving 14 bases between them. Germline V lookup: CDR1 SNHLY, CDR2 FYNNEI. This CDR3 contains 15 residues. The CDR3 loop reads CASRTGPSGNQPQHF. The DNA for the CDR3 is TGTGCCAGCAGGACAGGCCCTTCGGGCAATCAGCCCCAGCATTTT.

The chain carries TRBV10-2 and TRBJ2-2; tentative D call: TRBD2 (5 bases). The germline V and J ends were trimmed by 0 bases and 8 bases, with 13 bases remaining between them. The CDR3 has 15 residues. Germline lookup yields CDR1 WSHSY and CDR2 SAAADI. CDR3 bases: TGCGCCAGCAGTGAGTCAGGTGGAGGCCGGGGGGAGCTGTTTTTT. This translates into CASSESGGGRGELFF.

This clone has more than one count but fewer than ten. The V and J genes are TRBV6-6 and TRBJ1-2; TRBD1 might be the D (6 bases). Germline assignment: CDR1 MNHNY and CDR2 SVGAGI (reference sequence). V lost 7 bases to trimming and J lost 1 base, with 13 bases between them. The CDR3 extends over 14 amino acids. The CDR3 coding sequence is TGTGCCAGCACCCGGGACACTATTAACTATGGCTACACCTTC. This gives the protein CASTRDTINYGYTF.

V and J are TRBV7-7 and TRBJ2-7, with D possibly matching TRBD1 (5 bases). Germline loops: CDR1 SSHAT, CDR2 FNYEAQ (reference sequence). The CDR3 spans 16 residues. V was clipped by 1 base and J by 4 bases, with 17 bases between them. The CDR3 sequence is CASSLVGAVGEYEQYF. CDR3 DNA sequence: TGTGCCAGCAGCTTAGTAGGGGCGGTTGGGGAATACGAGCAGTACTTC.

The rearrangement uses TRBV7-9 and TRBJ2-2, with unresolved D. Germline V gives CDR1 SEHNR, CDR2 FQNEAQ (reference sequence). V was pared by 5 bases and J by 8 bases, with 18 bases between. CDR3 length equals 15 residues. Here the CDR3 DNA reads TGTGCCAGCAGCCAAGAGCTGCTGGAGTCTGGGGAGCTGTTTTTT. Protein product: CASSQELLESGELFF.

CDR3 coding DNA: TGTGCCAGCAGTCCACCCGGACTAGCGGGGACGCACGAGCAGTACTTC. Translation: CASSPPGLAGTHEQYF. V is TRBV27 and J is TRBJ2-7; TRBD2 matches at 12 bases. The junction had 10 bases not matched to a gene; V was cut back by 5 bases and J by 5 bases. The germline gives CDR1 MNHEY, CDR2 SMNVEV (reference sequence). The CDR3 runs 16 residues.

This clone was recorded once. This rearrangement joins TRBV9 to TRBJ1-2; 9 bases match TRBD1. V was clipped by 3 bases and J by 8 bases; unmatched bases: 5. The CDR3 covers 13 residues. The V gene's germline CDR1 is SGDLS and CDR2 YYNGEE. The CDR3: CASSERGQGGYTF. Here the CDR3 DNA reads TGTGCCAGCAGCGAGAGGGGACAGGGCGGCTACACCTTC.

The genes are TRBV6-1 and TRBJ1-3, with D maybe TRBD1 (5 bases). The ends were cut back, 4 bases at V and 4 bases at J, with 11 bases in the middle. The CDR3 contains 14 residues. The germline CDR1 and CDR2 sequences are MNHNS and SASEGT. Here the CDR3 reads CASSGGIGGNTIYF. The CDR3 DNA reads TGTGCCAGCAGTGGGGGCATCGGAGGAAACACCATATATTTT.

The CDR3 protein is CASSQVADYNSPLHF. CDR3 in DNA: TGCGCCAGCAGCCAAGTAGCGGATTATAATTCACCCCTCCACTTT. This sequence joins TRBV4-3 and TRBJ1-6; no reliable D call. V dropped 1 base and J dropped 4 bases, with 8 bases sitting between them. The CDR3 has 15 residues. CDR1 and CDR2 from the germline V gene are LGHNA and YSLEER.

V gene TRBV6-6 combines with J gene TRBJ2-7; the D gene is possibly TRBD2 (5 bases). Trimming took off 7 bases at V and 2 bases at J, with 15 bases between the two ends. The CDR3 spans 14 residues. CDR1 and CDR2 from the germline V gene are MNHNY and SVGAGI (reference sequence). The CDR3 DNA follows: TGTGCCAGCATCCAAACCCGAGGGACCTACGAGCAGTACTTC. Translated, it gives CASIQTRGTYEQYF.

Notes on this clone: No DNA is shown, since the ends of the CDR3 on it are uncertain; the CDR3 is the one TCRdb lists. CDR3 loop: CASSVGQGSMYF. The gene calls are TRBV9 and TRBJ2-3; the table's D call TRBD1 went unverified against the DNA. Germline values: CDR1 SGDLS, CDR2 YYNGEE. The CDR3 comprises 12 residues, both ends counted.

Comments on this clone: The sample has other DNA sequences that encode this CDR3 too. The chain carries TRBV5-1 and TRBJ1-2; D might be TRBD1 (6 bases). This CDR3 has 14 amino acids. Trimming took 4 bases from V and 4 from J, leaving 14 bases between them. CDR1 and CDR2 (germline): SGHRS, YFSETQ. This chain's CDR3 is CASSPGQGPYGYTF. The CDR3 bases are TGCGCCAGCAGCCCGGGGCAGGGGCCCTATGGCTACACCTTC.

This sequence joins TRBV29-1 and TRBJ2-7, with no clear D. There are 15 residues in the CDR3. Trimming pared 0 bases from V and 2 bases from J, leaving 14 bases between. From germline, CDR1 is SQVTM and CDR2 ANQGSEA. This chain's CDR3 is CSVEDQFQVPYEQYF. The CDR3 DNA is TGCAGCGTTGAAGATCAGTTTCAGGTCCCCTACGAGCAGTACTTC.

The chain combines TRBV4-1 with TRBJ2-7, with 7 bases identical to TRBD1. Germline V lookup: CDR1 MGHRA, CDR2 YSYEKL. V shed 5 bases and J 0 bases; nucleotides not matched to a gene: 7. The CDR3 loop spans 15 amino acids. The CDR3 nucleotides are TGCGCCAGCAGCGATACAACAGGGGTCTCCTACGAGCAGTACTTC. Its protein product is CASSDTTGVSYEQYF.

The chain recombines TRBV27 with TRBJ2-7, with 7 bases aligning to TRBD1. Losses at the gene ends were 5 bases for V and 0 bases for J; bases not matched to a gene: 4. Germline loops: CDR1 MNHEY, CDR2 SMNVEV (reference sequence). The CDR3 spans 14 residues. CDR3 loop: CASSPGTVSYEQYF. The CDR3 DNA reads TGTGCCAGCAGTCCCGGGACAGTCTCCTACGAGCAGTACTTC.